This T cell receptor (beta chain) is drawn from a study of blood T cells in healthy people across ages. Study conclusions and caveats: Age advanced and TCR beta diversity per million T cells fell, roughly linearly.

The V gene lost 1 base and the J gene lost 4 bases, with 10 bases spanning the gap. The CDR3 contains 13 residues. Looked up from germline, CDR1 is SQVTM and CDR2 is ANQGSEA. Caucasian, healthy and from Russia, the donors were aged between about 6 and 100. The use of a sample-barcoded 5' primer and a J-beta primer mix characterized a second PCR of 7 to 11 cycles. Carrying 12 random nucleotides, a template-switch adaptor labeled each individual cDNA molecule. One entry per CDR3 protein results from TCRdb running MiXCR on the 5' RACE reads. The top ten clones hold less than 15% of a sample with hundreds of thousands of distinct CDR3 sequences, 40% to 65% of them seen once. Comments on this clonotype: As yet, its antigen is unknown.

The chain carries TRBV29-1 and TRBJ2-5; no clear D gene. The clonotype originates from a woman older than 75 in good health. The sample was blood. The CDR3: CSVEGGARETQYF. CDR3 DNA: TGCAGCGTTGAAGGCGGAGCGAGAGAGACCCAGTACTTC.